This TCR beta chain came from a study of cytomegalovirus exposure and HLA in healthy donors. With 7 bases removed from V and 1 base from J, the gap between germline ends came to 6 bases. The CDR3 has 12 amino acids. Germline values: CDR1 LNHDA, CDR2 SQIVND (reference sequence). PCR was performed using 60 Vbeta and 13 Jbeta primers. Clones were read by immunoSEQ multiplex PCR, and TCRdb kept only the in-frame ones, dropping some. Among about 190,000 clones listed, about 85% were seen once. This receptor was taken from a middle-aged man in good health and CMV-seronegative. The rearrangement uses TRBV19 and TRBJ2-3, with D unresolved. Sequencing input: PBMCs. For the CDR3, the DNA is TGTGCCAGTAATCCGGGCACAGATACGCAGTATTTT. Its protein is CASNPGTDTQYF.